This TCR beta chain is from a study of shared clonotypes between healthy human individuals. Sequencing used immunoSEQ multiplex PCR; TCRdb keeps in-frame clones, though not all of them. The repertoire has approximately 1,500,000 clones, 96% of them found once; the top ten carry approximately 1.1%. Whole-study findings and limits: Rarefaction demonstrated incomplete sorted-subset sequencing despite large depth. Clonotypes not shared had lower generation probabilities than those common to all four donors.

V gave up 5 bases and J gave up 7 bases, with 14 bases separating them. Germline assignment: CDR1 SEHNR and CDR2 FQNEAQ (reference sequence). The CDR3 totals 13 residues. Details on this clone: What it recognizes is unknown.

The rearrangement joins TRBV7-9 to TRBJ1-1, with D hard to call. The sequenced sample consisted of naive CD4+ T cells sorted from blood. Subset indicated: CD45RA+ positively selected. This TCR derives from a man between 25 and 39 years old in good health. This CDR3 is CASSPSGSLEAFF. CDR3 DNA sequence: TGTGCCAGCAGCCCCTCGGGGTCCCTTGAAGCTTTCTTT.